A single sample gave rise to the 9 T cell receptor beta chains below, sequenced in a study of control samples from healthy donors and cancer patients. Sequencing was performed with immunoSEQ multiplex PCR; in TCRdb, only in-frame clones are kept and a portion is missing. The sample includes over 100,000 clones, 80% to 95% seen only once; the top ten take about 2.5%. Specimen: blood. The receptors were sampled from a man aged 35 to 55 in good health.

The V gene is TRBV18, the J gene TRBJ2-2, with D possibly being TRBD1 or TRBD2 (5 bases each). CDR3 length: 12 residues. V was cut by 6 bases and J by 7 bases, with 9 bases left in between. The germline gives CDR1 KGHSH, CDR2 LQKENI. CDR3 protein: CASSGDGGELFF. The CDR3 DNA follows: TGTGCCAGCTCGGGGGACGGCGGGGAGCTGTTTTTT.

The rearrangement links TRBV6-6 to TRBJ2-5; 12 bases line up with TRBD2. Germline trimming cut 2 bases from V and 5 bases from J; bases unmatched to any gene: 6. The CDR3 has 16 amino acids. Germline V gene data show CDR1 as MNHNY and CDR2 as SVGAGI (reference sequence). CDR3 loop: CASSYGLAGGAETQYF. CDR3 nucleotide sequence: TGTGCCAGCAGTTACGGTCTAGCGGGGGGGGCGGAGACCCAGTACTTC.

The V call is TRBV2, the J call TRBJ2-5, with 8 nucleotides matching TRBD2. Germline trimming cut 7 bases from V and 6 bases from J; bases unmatched to any gene: 10. Germline CDR1 is SNHLY and CDR2 is FYNNEI. This CDR3 comprises 14 residues. The CDR3 nucleotides are TGTGCCAGCACGGGTACGGCGGGGGGCCAGACCCAGTACTTC. It is translated as CASTGTAGGQTQYF.

The V and J genes are TRBV19 and TRBJ1-6; D unresolved. The germline gives CDR1 LNHDA, CDR2 SQIVND (reference sequence). The CDR3 consists of 14 residues. V dropped 4 bases and J dropped 10 bases, with 14 bases sitting between them. CDR3 sequence (DNA): TGTGCCAGTAGTACCGAGGGATTGCAATCACCCCTCCACTTT. Translated: CASSTEGLQSPLHF.

The chain links TRBV7-9 to TRBJ2-2; D may be TRBD1 (7 bases). Trimming cost V 5 bases and J 8 bases, with 21 bases left between them. The germline CDR1 and CDR2 sequences are SEHNR and FQNEAQ (reference sequence). The CDR3 spans 16 residues. CDR3 loop: CASSPRTGGRLGELFF. CDR3 DNA sequence: TGTGCCAGCAGCCCCCGGACAGGAGGGAGGTTAGGGGAGCTGTTTTTT.

V is TRBV11-1 and J is TRBJ1-1, with D unresolved. V shed 3 bases and J shed 2 bases, with 16 bases lying between them. From germline, CDR1 is SGHAT and CDR2 FQDESV (reference sequence). CDR3 length: 16 amino acids. In DNA form, the CDR3 reads TGTGCCAGCAGCTTCGCCCGATGGGTCTCAAACACTGAAGCTTTCTTT. Translating it yields CASSFARWVSNTEAFF.

The rearrangement uses TRBV5-1 and TRBJ1-4; no clear D gene. Germline V lookup: CDR1 SGHRS, CDR2 YFSETQ. The V and J ends lost 1 base and 5 bases respectively, with 9 bases between them. This CDR3 has 14 amino acids. CDR3 coding DNA: TGCGCCAGCAGCTTGTTGCCAGCGAATGAAAAACTGTTTTTT. Its protein product is CASSLLPANEKLFF.

The V and J genes are TRBV27 and TRBJ1-6, with D tentatively TRBD1 (6 bases). Germline V CDR1 and CDR2: MNHEY, SMNVEV (reference sequence). Trimming removed 5 bases at V and 9 bases at J, with 17 bases between. This CDR3 has 15 amino acids. The CDR3 coding sequence is TGTGCCAGCAGTAGACCGGGACAAGGAGCTTCACCCCTCCACTTT. Its translation is CASSRPGQGASPLHF.

The chain recombines TRBV11-2 with TRBJ2-7; 9 bases agree with TRBD1. This CDR3 has 16 amino acids. Germline V gene lookup returns CDR1 SGHAT and CDR2 FQNNGV. J was trimmed by 2 bases and V by 2 bases; bases with no gene match: 7. The CDR3 nucleotides read TGTGCCAGCAGCTTACACGGGACAGGGACGGCCTACGAGCAGTACTTC. Translating gives CASSLHGTGTAYEQYF.